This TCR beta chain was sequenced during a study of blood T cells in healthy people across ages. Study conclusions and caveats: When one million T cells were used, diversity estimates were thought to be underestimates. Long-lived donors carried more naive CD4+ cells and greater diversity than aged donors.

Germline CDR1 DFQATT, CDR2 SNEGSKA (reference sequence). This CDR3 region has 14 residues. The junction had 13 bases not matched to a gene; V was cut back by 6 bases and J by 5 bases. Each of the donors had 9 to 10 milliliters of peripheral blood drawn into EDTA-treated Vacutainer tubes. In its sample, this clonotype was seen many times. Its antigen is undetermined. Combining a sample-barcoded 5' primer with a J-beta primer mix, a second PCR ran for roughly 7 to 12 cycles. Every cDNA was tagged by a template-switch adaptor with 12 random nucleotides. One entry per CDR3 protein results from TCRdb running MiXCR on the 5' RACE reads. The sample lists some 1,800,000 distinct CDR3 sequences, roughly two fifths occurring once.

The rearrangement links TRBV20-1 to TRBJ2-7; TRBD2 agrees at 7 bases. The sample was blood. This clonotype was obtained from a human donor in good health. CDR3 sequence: CSARGPRGDHEQYF. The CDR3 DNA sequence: TGCAGTGCCCGAGGCCCACGGGGGGACCACGAGCAGTACTTC.